This TCR beta chain originates from a study of blood T cell repertoires in COVID-19. Study context: T cells, B-cell-depleted T cells, or PBMCs supplied cDNA or gDNA.

Methods used by the authors: Amplification of reference gene primers was used by the study to estimate nucleated cell counts. Produced via immunoSEQ multiplex PCR; TCRdb's table is partial and in-frame only. For V, J and clone size, that table is used; D and trimming come from the DNA. The sample contains 300,000 or so clones, 85% of which appear only once. Trimming pared 2 bases from V and 8 bases from J, leaving 10 bases between. The CDR3 spans 13 residues. Material: peripheral blood. The sequence was collected from a woman between 45 and 60 years old with active or convalescent COVID-19. The genes are TRBV12-3 or TRBV12-4 and TRBJ2-1, with no clear D. The CDR3 loop is CASSLRFGDEQFF. CDR3 bases: TGTGCCAGCAGTTTAAGGTTTGGAGATGAGCAGTTCTTC.